Following are 24 T cell receptor beta chains from one sample sequenced in a study of OX40 agonist ivuxolimab in advanced cancers. Produced via immunoSEQ multiplex PCR; TCRdb's table is partial and in-frame only. The sample holds about 80,000 clones, around 94% seen once. The sample in question was CD4+ or CD8+ T cells sorted from blood, obtained in a trial of the OX40 agonist ivuxolimab. These receptors came from an adult with an advanced solid tumor such as melanoma, head and neck, liver or kidney cancer.

In this sample, this clone turned up once. The chain couples TRBV5-6 to TRBJ2-6; D might be TRBD2 (6 bases). V dropped 4 bases and J dropped 0 bases, with 14 bases sitting between them. The germline V gene has CDR1 SGHDT and CDR2 YYEEEE. This CDR3 region has 17 residues. The CDR3: CASSRWRDRSGANVLTF. Written as DNA, the CDR3 is TGTGCCAGCAGCCGCTGGCGGGACCGCTCTGGGGCCAACGTCCTGACTTTC.

The chain joins TRBV4-3 to TRBJ2-7; 11 positions match TRBD2. V was pared by 6 bases and J by 6 bases, with 7 bases of the junction left unmatched. Germline V CDR1 and CDR2: LGHNA, YSLEER. CDR3 length: 14 residues. The CDR3 DNA follows: TGCGCCAGCAGATCCCGGACTAGCGGGTCCGAGCAGTACTTC. It translates to CASRSRTSGSEQYF.

This chain links TRBV6-1 with TRBJ2-2; weak D call: TRBD1 (6 bases). This CDR3 is built from 15 residues. Trimming removed 4 bases from V and 0 bases from J, with 9 bases in between. Germline assignment: CDR1 MNHNS and CDR2 SASEGT. CDR3 bases: TGTGCCAGCAGTGGGCGGACAGCGAACACCGGGGAGCTGTTTTTT. Its protein product is CASSGRTANTGELFF.

This clone was found once. V and J are TRBV7-8 and TRBJ2-1; 8 bases map to TRBD2. Trimming removed 5 bases from V and 10 bases from J; junction bases left unmatched: 13. CDR3 length: 15 amino acids. The germline V gene encodes CDR1 SGHVS and CDR2 FQNEAQ. CDR3: CASSPRSGGVGEQFF. As DNA, the CDR3 is TGTGCCAGCAGCCCTCGGTCGGGAGGGGTCGGGGAGCAGTTCTTC.

The V and J genes are TRBV6-6 and TRBJ2-7, with D tentatively TRBD1 (5 bases). The CDR3 covers 13 residues. Germline loops: CDR1 MNHNY, CDR2 SVGAGI (reference sequence). Trimming took 7 bases from V and 4 from J, leaving 14 bases between them. The CDR3 bases are TGTGCCAGCACTATCGGACAAAGGTACGAGCAGTACTTC. Translated: CASTIGQRYEQYF.

The rearrangement links TRBV11-2 to TRBJ2-7; weak D call: TRBD1 (5 bases). Germline V gene data show CDR1 as SGHAT and CDR2 as FQNNGV. V lost 2 bases, J lost 3 bases, and 11 bases lay in between. The CDR3 runs to 14 residues. The CDR3 DNA reads as TGTGCCAGCAGCTTATTCGAGACAGTCTACGAGCAGTACTTC. The encoded protein is CASSLFETVYEQYF.

The sample holds one count of this clone. This chain uses TRBV27 with TRBJ1-5; no clear D. Germline V gene lookup returns CDR1 MNHEY and CDR2 SMNVEV (reference sequence). V dropped 0 bases and J dropped 0 bases, with 9 bases sitting between them. The CDR3 has 16 residues. For the CDR3, the DNA is TGTGCCAGCAGTTTATCGTGGGGTTATAGCAATCAGCCCCAGCATTTT. Encoded protein: CASSLSWGYSNQPQHF.

The genes are TRBV27 and TRBJ2-2; possible D gene TRBD1, 6 bases. V dropped 5 bases and J dropped 5 bases, with 9 bases sitting between them. The CDR3 totals 13 residues. In germline, CDR1 is MNHEY, CDR2 SMNVEV (reference sequence). The CDR3 DNA is TGTGCCAGCAGTAGGACAGTAACCGGGGAGCTGTTTTTT. Residues: CASSRTVTGELFF.

CDR3 amino acids: CASSSLAGGGGEQFF. CDR3 bases: TGTGCCAGCAGTTCGCTAGCGGGAGGCGGAGGTGAGCAGTTCTTC. The V and J genes are TRBV11-3 and TRBJ2-1; 11 bases map to TRBD2. V lost 6 bases to trimming and J lost 9 bases; unmatched junction nucleotides: 10. Germline CDR1 and CDR2: SGHNT and YENEEA. This CDR3 contains 15 residues. Based on the CDR3 plus reference TRBV11-3 and TRBJ2-1, the full variable domain is EAGVVQSPRYKIIEKKQPVAFWCNPISGHNTLYWYLQNLGQGPELLIRYENEEAVDDSQLPKDRFSAERLKGVDSTLKIQPAELGDSAVYLCASSSLAGGGGEQFFGPGTRLTVL.

The rearrangement joins TRBV28 to TRBJ2-7; 8 positions match TRBD1. Germline values: CDR1 MDHEN, CDR2 SYDVKM. Losses at the gene ends were 5 bases for V and 0 bases for J; bases not matched to a gene: 6. This CDR3 is 15 amino acids long. The CDR3 sequence: CASSLRDRSSYEQYF. CDR3 sequence (DNA): TGTGCCAGCAGTCTCCGGGACAGGAGCTCCTACGAGCAGTACTTC. Supplemented by reference TRBV28 and TRBJ2-7, the full variable domain reads DVKVTQSSRYLVKRTGEKVFLECVQDMDHENMFWYRQDPGLGLRLIYFSYDVKMKEKGDIPEGYSVSREKKERFSLILESASTNQTSMYLCASSLRDRSSYEQYFGPGTRLTVT.

V usage is TRBV29-1 and J usage is TRBJ2-2; 10 positions agree with TRBD2. Germline lookup yields CDR1 SQVTM and CDR2 ANQGSEA. The V and J ends lost 7 bases and 1 base, in that order; junction bases with no gene match: 3. CDR3 size: 14 residues. Written as DNA, the CDR3 is TGCAGCGGGTGGACTAGCGGGAACACCGGGGAGCTGTTTTTT. It is translated as CSGWTSGNTGELFF.

This clone was observed a single time. The chain links TRBV2 to TRBJ2-3; the D gene is possibly TRBD1 (5 bases). In germline, CDR1 is SNHLY, CDR2 FYNNEI. The CDR3 consists of 15 residues. V was clipped by 6 bases and J by 1 base, with 14 bases between them. The CDR3 sequence is CASSPTLRGTDTQYF. As DNA, the CDR3 is TGTGCCAGCAGCCCGACCCTCAGGGGCACAGATACGCAGTATTTT.

This chain links TRBV28 with TRBJ1-2; D not resolved. The CDR3 is 13 residues long. V was clipped by 7 bases and J by 5 bases, with 14 bases between them. The germline gives CDR1 MDHEN, CDR2 SYDVKM. The CDR3 loop reads CASNLDRRYGYTF. The CDR3 DNA reads as TGTGCCAGCAACCTGGACCGGAGGTATGGCTACACCTTC.

This chain links TRBV28 with TRBJ2-1; 12 bases are shared with TRBD2. This CDR3 is built from 16 residues. V gave up 3 bases and J gave up 5 bases; unmatched junction bases: 5. The germline V gene encodes CDR1 MDHEN and CDR2 SYDVKM. CDR3 DNA sequence: TGTGCCAGCAGTTTCTCCCGACTAGCGGGGGACAATGAGCAGTTCTTC. Translated: CASSFSRLAGDNEQFF.

The gene calls are TRBV5-6 and TRBJ2-1; no definite D call. V was clipped by 1 base and J by 4 bases, with 3 bases between them. The germline V gene encodes CDR1 SGHDT and CDR2 YYEEEE. The CDR3 runs 12 residues. CDR3 in amino acids: CASSLRYNEQFF. The CDR3, as DNA: TGTGCCAGCAGCTTGCGGTACAATGAGCAGTTCTTC. Based on the CDR3 plus reference TRBV5-6 and TRBJ2-1, the full variable domain is DAGVTQSPTHLIKTRGQQVTLRCSPKSGHDTVSWYQQALGQGPQFIFQYYEEEERQRGNFPDRFSGHQFPNYSSELNVNALLLGDSALYLCASSLRYNEQFFGPGTRLTVL.

The chain employs TRBV19 and TRBJ1-2; 9 bases fit TRBD1. V was pared by 6 bases and J by 3 bases, with 5 bases of the junction left unmatched. The CDR3 contains 14 residues. In germline, CDR1 is LNHDA, CDR2 SQIVND (reference sequence). Written as DNA, the CDR3 is TGTGCCAGTAGGCGGACAGGGGCAGACTATGGCTACACCTTC. It is translated as CASRRTGADYGYTF. Together with reference TRBV19 and TRBJ1-2, the CDR3 gives the full variable domain: DGGITQSPKYLFRKEGQNVTLSCEQNLNHDAMYWYRQDPGQGLRLIYYSQIVNDFQKGDIAEGYSVSREKKESFPLTVTSAQKNPTAFYLCASRRTGADYGYTFGSGTRLTVV.

In its sample, this clone was seen once. The chain carries TRBV7-2 and TRBJ2-1; TRBD1 is a possible D gene (5 bases). Germline V gene data show CDR1 as SGHTA and CDR2 as FQGNSA. V was trimmed by 5 bases and J by 10 bases, leaving 15 bases between them. This CDR3 has 13 amino acids. The CDR3 spells CASSGWQGREQFF. CDR3 bases: TGTGCCAGCAGCGGATGGCAGGGTAGAGAGCAGTTCTTC.

V is TRBV18 and J is TRBJ1-4; weak D call: TRBD1 (5 bases). V gave up 4 bases and J gave up 4 bases, with 10 bases separating them. CDR3 size: 14 residues. CDR1 and CDR2 from the germline V gene are KGHSH and LQKENI. This CDR3 reads CASSQGKVNEKLFF. CDR3 bases: TGTGCCAGCTCACAGGGGAAGGTTAATGAAAAACTGTTTTTT.

This clone was detected a few times. The chain links TRBV27 to TRBJ2-2; 9 nucleotides match TRBD1. V shed 4 bases and J 5 bases; nucleotides not matched to a gene: 8. Germline values: CDR1 MNHEY, CDR2 SMNVEV (reference sequence). This CDR3 contains 16 residues. CDR3 in amino acids: CASSSRDRGETGELFF. For the CDR3, the DNA is TGTGCCAGCAGTTCTCGAGACAGGGGGGAGACCGGGGAGCTGTTTTTT.

The chain combines TRBV7-2 with TRBJ2-1; no reliable D call. Trimming removed 6 bases at V and 5 bases at J, with 11 bases between. This CDR3 is built from 13 residues. The germline CDR1 and CDR2 sequences are SGHTA and FQGNSA. The CDR3 reads CASSFHRDNEQFF. The CDR3 DNA reads TGTGCCAGCAGTTTTCACAGAGACAATGAGCAGTTCTTC.

This chain links TRBV10-3 with TRBJ2-3; 7 bases match TRBD2. The germline gives CDR1 ENHRY, CDR2 SYGVKD. J gave up 2 bases and V 6 bases, and 5 bases lay outside the gene matches. The CDR3 has 14 residues. CDR3 sequence (DNA): TGTGCCATCAGGCCGGGACTACCCACAGATACGCAGTATTTT. Translation gives CAIRPGLPTDTQYF.

This chain connects TRBV6-1 to TRBJ1-1, with TRBD1 matching over 8 bases. CDR3 length: 14 residues. V lost 4 bases, J lost 2 bases, and 3 bases stayed unmatched. Germline CDR1 and CDR2: MNHNS and SASEGT. DNA for the CDR3: TGTGCCAGCAGTGTACAGGGGGGTAACACTGAAGCTTTCTTT. It encodes CASSVQGGNTEAFF.

Written as DNA, the CDR3 is TGTGCCAGCAGCTGGCGAGCGGGAGAGGAGACCCAGTACTTC. Amino acid sequence: CASSWRAGEETQYF. The V call is TRBV7-2, the J call TRBJ2-5; 8 bases match TRBD2. The J segment lost 5 bases and the V segment lost 4 bases, leaving 6 bases of the junction unmatched. The CDR3 is made up of 14 amino acids. Germline assignment: CDR1 SGHTA and CDR2 FQGNSA.

The V call is TRBV6-6, the J call TRBJ2-1, with 14 bases that match TRBD2. This CDR3 is 16 amino acids long. CDR1 MNHNY and CDR2 SVGAGI come from the germline V gene (reference sequence). J lost 5 bases, V lost 4 bases, and 4 bases had no gene match. CDR3 sequence: CASSFGLAGGDNEQFF. The CDR3 nucleotides read TGTGCCAGCAGTTTCGGACTAGCGGGAGGAGACAATGAGCAGTTCTTC.